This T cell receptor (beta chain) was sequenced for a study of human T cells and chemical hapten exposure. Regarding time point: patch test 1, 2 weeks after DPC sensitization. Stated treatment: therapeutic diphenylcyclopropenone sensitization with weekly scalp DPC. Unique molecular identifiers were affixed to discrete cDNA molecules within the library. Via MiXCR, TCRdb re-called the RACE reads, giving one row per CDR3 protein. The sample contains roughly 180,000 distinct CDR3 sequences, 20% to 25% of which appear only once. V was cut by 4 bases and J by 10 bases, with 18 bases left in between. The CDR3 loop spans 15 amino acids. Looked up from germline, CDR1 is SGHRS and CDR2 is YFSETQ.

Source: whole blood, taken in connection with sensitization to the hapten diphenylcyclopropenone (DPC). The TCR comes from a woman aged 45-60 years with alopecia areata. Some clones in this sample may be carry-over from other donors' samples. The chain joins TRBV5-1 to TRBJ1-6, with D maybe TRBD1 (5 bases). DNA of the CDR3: TGCGCCAGCAGCGCTGACTCAGGGTCTTGGTCACCCCTCCACTTT. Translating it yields CASSADSGSWSPLHF.